These 18 T cell receptor beta chains were sequenced from one sample in a study of blood T cell repertoires in COVID-19. Only in-frame clones appear in the TCRdb table, and some are missing; sequencing was by immunoSEQ multiplex PCR. The profile shows approximately 70,000 clones, about 90% of them singletons. The specimen was peripheral blood. Source of these receptors: a human donor in a cohort sampled during active COVID-19.

The chain combines TRBV4-1 with TRBJ2-5; D possibly corresponds to TRBD2 (6 bases). Germline V gene sequence: CDR1 MGHRA, CDR2 YSYEKL. Between the trimmed V and J ends, which lost 1 base and 2 bases, there was a span of 20 bases. The CDR3 loop spans 18 amino acids. CDR3 DNA sequence: TGCGCCAGCAGCCAAGCCCACTTTAGCGGTGGGGGGCAAGAGACCCAGTACTTC. Protein: CASSQAHFSGGGQETQYF.

This clone has a handful of counts. This chain uses TRBV19 with TRBJ1-5; D is perhaps TRBD1 (5 bases). Germline V CDR1 and CDR2: LNHDA, SQIVND (reference sequence). This CDR3 has 15 residues. The V end lost 1 base, the J end lost 7 bases, and 14 bases lay between the germline ends. CDR3 DNA sequence: TGTGCCAGTAGTATAGGTCGGCAGGGAGGCCAGCCCCAGCATTTT. It is translated as CASSIGRQGGQPQHF.

V and J are TRBV7-8 and TRBJ2-7, with 9 nucleotides matching TRBD1. J was trimmed by 3 bases and V by 3 bases; bases with no gene match: 9. Germline CDR1 reads SGHVS; CDR2 reads FQNEAQ. The CDR3 length is 16 residues. DNA for the CDR3: TGTGCCAGCAGCTTCCCAACCGGGACAGGGAGCTACGAGCAGTACTTC. Amino acid sequence: CASSFPTGTGSYEQYF.

This chain links TRBV4-1 with TRBJ2-3; D is possibly TRBD2 (6 bases). Germline V gene sequence: CDR1 MGHRA, CDR2 YSYEKL. Between the trimmed V and J ends, which lost 4 bases and 3 bases, there was a span of 20 bases. The CDR3 has 17 residues. In DNA form, the CDR3 reads TGCGCCAGCAGCCCTCTCGGGACTCAGGGTTCGACAGATACGCAGTATTTT. This gives the protein CASSPLGTQGSTDTQYF.

The count of this clone is one. The rearrangement links TRBV15 to TRBJ1-1; tentative D call: TRBD1 (6 bases). Trimming shortened V by 4 bases and J by 1 base, and 7 bases separated the two germline ends. This CDR3 is 13 amino acids long. Germline assignment: CDR1 LNHNV and CDR2 YYDKDF (reference sequence). The CDR3 DNA reads TGTGCCACCAGCATACAGGGGAACACTGAAGCTTTCTTT. Its protein product is CATSIQGNTEAFF.

This clone was found once. This chain joins TRBV27 and TRBJ1-6; 9 nucleotides line up with TRBD1. The CDR3 is made up of 14 amino acids. The germline CDR1 and CDR2 sequences are MNHEY and SMNVEV (reference sequence). Trimming took 5 bases from V and 8 from J; bases not matched to a gene: 4. CDR3 nucleotides: TGTGCCAGCAGTCCCGGGACAGGGTATTCACCCCTCCACTTT. Its translation is CASSPGTGYSPLHF.

This clone has just a few counts. This sequence joins TRBV7-9 and TRBJ1-1; a possible D gene is TRBD1 (6 bases). There are 14 residues in the CDR3. Trimming shortened V by 5 bases and J by 0 bases, and 10 bases separated the two germline ends. In germline, CDR1 is SEHNR, CDR2 FQNEAQ (reference sequence). CDR3 bases: TGTGCCAGCAGCCCGGACAGAATGAACACTGAAGCTTTCTTT. It is translated as CASSPDRMNTEAFF.

The table lists this clone with a count of one. The V and J genes are TRBV19 and TRBJ1-2; TRBD1 agrees at 9 bases. This CDR3 spans 16 amino acids. V lost 5 bases, J lost 0 bases, and 7 bases stayed unmatched. CDR1 LNHDA and CDR2 SQIVND come from the germline V gene (reference sequence). CDR3 in amino acids: CASSDLGTGSNYGYTF. The CDR3 DNA is TGTGCCAGTAGTGACCTGGGGACAGGGTCTAACTATGGCTACACCTTC.

The CDR3 DNA sequence: TGTGCCAGCAGGCCAGTAGCGGCTAGGAGCTCCTACGAGCAGTACTTC. This sequence encodes CASRPVAARSSYEQYF. The chain combines TRBV2 with TRBJ2-7, with TRBD2 as a possible D gene (6 bases). V was pared by 6 bases and J by 0 bases, with 18 bases between. CDR3 length: 16 amino acids. In germline, CDR1 is SNHLY, CDR2 FYNNEI.

The rearrangement uses TRBV29-1 and TRBJ2-4; D uncertain. The CDR3 runs to 13 residues. V lost 4 bases, J lost 1 base, and 8 bases lay in between. Germline V gene data show CDR1 as SQVTM and CDR2 as ANQGSEA. The CDR3 loop reads CSVALEAKNIQYF. The CDR3, as DNA: TGCAGCGTTGCACTGGAGGCCAAAAACATTCAGTACTTC.

This rearrangement joins TRBV16 to TRBJ2-1; TRBD2 matches 9 bases. The germline V gene encodes CDR1 KGHSY and CDR2 FQNENV. This CDR3 comprises 16 residues. V lost 0 bases and J lost 6; bases outside the gene matches: 6. This chain's CDR3 is CASSQSISGSGNEQFF. DNA for the CDR3: TGTGCCAGCAGCCAATCGATTAGCGGGAGTGGCAATGAGCAGTTCTTC.

The rearrangement links TRBV6-5 to TRBJ1-5; 7 bases fit TRBD1. The length of the CDR3 is 16 residues. Germline CDR1 is MNHEY and CDR2 is SVGAGI. The V segment lost 0 bases and the J segment 3 bases; nucleotides outside the gene matches: 5. CDR3 in amino acids: CASSYSYRGLNQPQHF. The CDR3 region has the DNA TGTGCCAGCAGTTACTCGTACAGGGGACTCAATCAGCCCCAGCATTTT.

This clone was recorded a few times. The genes are TRBV6-1 and TRBJ1-4; 7 bases are shared with TRBD1. There are 14 residues in the CDR3. Trimming removed 2 bases from V and 3 bases from J; junction bases left unmatched: 0. Germline V CDR1 and CDR2: MNHNS, SASEGT. The CDR3: CASSEQGANEKLFF. The CDR3 DNA reads TGTGCCAGCAGTGAACAGGGGGCTAATGAAAAACTGTTTTTT.

The chain combines TRBV7-2 with TRBJ2-1, with TRBD2 as a possible D gene (7 bases). CDR1 is SGHTA and CDR2 is FQGNSA in the germline V gene. This CDR3 region has 15 residues. The V end lost 7 bases, the J end lost 1 base, and 14 bases lay between the germline ends. The CDR3 loop is CASIPRGASYNEQFF. The CDR3 DNA sequence: TGTGCCAGCATCCCCCGGGGGGCTTCCTACAATGAGCAGTTCTTC.

This sequence joins TRBV7-6 and TRBJ2-7; TRBD2 matches at 8 bases. Germline V gives CDR1 SGHVS, CDR2 FNYEAQ. The CDR3 has 18 residues. With 3 bases clipped from V and 2 bases from J, the junction kept 15 bases outside the gene matches. CDR3 sequence: CASSFSGGVGTAPYEQYF. CDR3 nucleotide sequence: TGTGCCAGCAGCTTCTCGGGGGGGGTTGGGACGGCCCCCTACGAGCAGTACTTC.

The gene calls are TRBV5-6 and TRBJ2-1; the match to TRBD2 covers 11 bases. CDR1 SGHDT and CDR2 YYEEEE come from the germline V gene. The CDR3 extends over 16 amino acids. Unmatched junction bases numbered 5, after V lost 4 bases and J lost 2 bases. CDR3 in amino acids: CASSALAGGAYNEQFF. CDR3 bases: TGTGCCAGCAGCGCTTTAGCGGGGGGGGCCTACAATGAGCAGTTCTTC.

The rearrangement joins TRBV6-5 to TRBJ2-7; TRBD2 is a possible D gene (6 bases). Per the germline V gene, CDR1 is MNHEY and CDR2 is SVGAGI. This CDR3 spans 14 amino acids. V was trimmed by 2 bases and J by 7 bases, leaving 15 bases between them. CDR3 amino acids: CASSYGGRAGEQYF. DNA for the CDR3: TGTGCCAGCAGTTACGGAGGCAGGGCGGGGGAGCAGTACTTC.

The chain carries TRBV4-1 and TRBJ1-2; D unclear. The V end was cut by 2 bases, the J end by 8 bases, with 12 bases between. Germline CDR1 is MGHRA and CDR2 is YSYEKL. The CDR3 spans 13 residues. CDR3 in amino acids: CASSQSQWLGYTF. The CDR3 nucleotides are TGCGCCAGCAGCCAATCACAGTGGCTAGGCTACACCTTC.